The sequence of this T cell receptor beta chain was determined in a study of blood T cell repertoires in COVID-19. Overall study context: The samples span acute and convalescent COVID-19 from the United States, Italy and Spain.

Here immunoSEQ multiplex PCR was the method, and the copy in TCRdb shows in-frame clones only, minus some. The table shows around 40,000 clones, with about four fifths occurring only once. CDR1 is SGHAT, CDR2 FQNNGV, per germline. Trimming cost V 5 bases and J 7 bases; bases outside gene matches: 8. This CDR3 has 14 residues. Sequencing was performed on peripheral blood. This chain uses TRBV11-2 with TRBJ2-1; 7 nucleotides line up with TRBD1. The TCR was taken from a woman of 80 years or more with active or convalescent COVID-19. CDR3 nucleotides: TGTGCCAGCAGCACCCTGACAGGGAGAAATGAGCAGTTCTTC. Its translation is CASSTLTGRNEQFF.